Listed here are 20 T cell receptor beta chains from one sample, sequenced in a study of cytomegalovirus exposure and HLA in healthy donors. Measured with immunoSEQ multiplex PCR; TCRdb has only the in-frame clones, and not every one. Of over 150,000 clones in the sample, 75% to 95% were seen once. Sequencing was carried out using PBMCs. These receptor sequences come from a woman under 30 in good health and CMV-seropositive.

The chain links TRBV7-2 to TRBJ2-7; TRBD1 aligns across 8 bases. The CDR3 is made up of 16 amino acids. Trimming took 2 bases from V and 0 from J; bases not matched to a gene: 6. Germline CDR1 is SGHTA and CDR2 is FQGNSA. The CDR3 spells CASSLQTGGSSYEQYF. Written as DNA, the CDR3 is TGTGCCAGCAGCTTACAAACAGGGGGGAGCTCCTACGAGCAGTACTTC.

On this clone itself: An end of the junction does not agree with germline; a read error may underlie this. The V call is TRBV9, the J call TRBJ2-3; 8 bases are a match to TRBD2. This CDR3 is built from 14 residues. In germline, CDR1 is SGDLS, CDR2 YYNGEE. As DNA, the CDR3 is TGTGCCAGCAGCGTGAGCGGGAGCAAAGATACGCAGTATTTT. It encodes CASSVSGSKDTQYF.

In DNA, the CDR3 is TGTGCCAGCAGTTCCCTGGGACAGGGAGAGCTGTTTTTT. Its translation: CASSSLGQGELFF. The chain combines TRBV28 with TRBJ2-2, with 9 positions matching TRBD1. Germline-derived CDR1 and CDR2 are MDHEN and SYDVKM. There are 13 residues in the CDR3. V trimming: 4 bases; J trimming: 11 bases; junction bases outside the gene matches: 5.

The chain couples TRBV5-1 to TRBJ2-2, with 7 bases lining up with TRBD1. The CDR3 covers 15 residues. V lost 3 bases and J lost 6; bases outside the gene matches: 8. Germline CDR1 SGHRS, CDR2 YFSETQ. The CDR3 bases are TGCGCCAGCAGCTCGGCCGTAACAGGGGCCGGGGAGCTGTTTTTT. Its protein is CASSSAVTGAGELFF.

The chain is built from TRBV6-5 and TRBJ1-2; TRBD1 agrees at 10 bases. The J segment lost 6 bases and the V segment lost 5 bases, leaving 9 bases of the junction unmatched. This CDR3 spans 15 amino acids. Germline CDR1 and CDR2: MNHEY and SVGAGI. The CDR3 bases are TGTGCCAGCAGTCATGGGACAGGGGAAAGGGATGGCTACACCTTC. Translated, it gives CASSHGTGERDGYTF.

This clone has a handful of counts. The V and J genes are TRBV6-4 and TRBJ2-1, with 8 bases lining up with TRBD2. Germline V gene sequence: CDR1 MRHNA, CDR2 SNTAGT. The J segment lost 4 bases and the V segment lost 3 bases, leaving 5 bases of the junction unmatched. The CDR3 totals 15 residues. The CDR3: CASSERSGSYNEQFF. In DNA form, the CDR3 reads TGTGCCAGCAGTGAAAGGAGCGGGAGTTACAATGAGCAGTTCTTC.

The chain links TRBV27 to TRBJ1-2; no clear D. Looked up from germline, CDR1 is MNHEY and CDR2 is SMNVEV (reference sequence). V dropped 5 bases and J dropped 8 bases, with 21 bases sitting between them. The CDR3 contains 15 residues. The CDR3 region has the DNA TGTGCCAGCAGTCCCTCCCCGTCTCGTTCCCGGGGCTACACCTTC. Translating it yields CASSPSPSRSRGYTF.

The rearrangement uses TRBV5-4 and TRBJ1-2; 9 nucleotides match TRBD1. The CDR3 sequence is 16 residues long. V lost 5 bases and J lost 8; bases outside the gene matches: 16. Germline values: CDR1 SGHNT, CDR2 YYREEE (reference sequence). CDR3 in amino acids: CASSYNTGTGLVGYTF. CDR3 DNA: TGTGCCAGCAGTTATAATACCGGGACAGGGTTGGTGGGCTACACCTTC.

This chain joins TRBV6-1 and TRBJ2-2, with D possibly matching TRBD2 (6 bases). Germline V gene sequence: CDR1 MNHNS, CDR2 SASEGT. The germline V and J ends were trimmed by 3 bases and 4 bases, with 15 bases remaining between them. This CDR3 spans 16 amino acids. The DNA of the CDR3 is TGTGCCAGCAGTGATAGTACTAGCCGGCCCACCGGGGAGCTGTTTTTT. Protein product: CASSDSTSRPTGELFF.

The CDR3 sequence: CASSFPIWRGFSYEQYF. CDR3 bases: TGTGCCAGCAGTTTCCCAATCTGGCGGGGCTTCTCCTACGAGCAGTACTTC. This chain uses TRBV28 with TRBJ2-7, with TRBD2 as a possible D gene (6 bases). CDR3 length: 17 amino acids. Germline-derived CDR1 and CDR2 are MDHEN and SYDVKM. The germline V and J ends were trimmed by 3 bases and 0 bases, with 18 bases remaining between them.

The chain carries TRBV19 and TRBJ2-2; 9 bases fit TRBD2. CDR3 length: 15 amino acids. V was clipped by 6 bases and J by 1 base; unmatched bases: 3. CDR1 is LNHDA and CDR2 is SQIVND in the germline V gene (reference sequence). CDR3: CASRRGGRNTGELFF. The CDR3 DNA sequence: TGTGCCAGTAGGCGGGGGGGCCGGAACACCGGGGAGCTGTTTTTT. The variable domain in full, with the rest retrieved from reference TRBV19 and TRBJ2-2, is DGGITQSPKYLFRKEGQNVTLSCEQNLNHDAMYWYRQDPGQGLRLIYYSQIVNDFQKGDIAEGYSVSREKKESFPLTVTSAQKNPTAFYLCASRRGGRNTGELFFGEGSRLTVL.

The chain joins TRBV4-1 to TRBJ1-5; no reliable D call. Trimming cost V 0 bases and J 3 bases, with 9 bases left between them. This CDR3 contains 15 residues. Germline-derived CDR1 and CDR2 are MGHRA and YSYEKL. CDR3 in amino acids: CASSQDNGYNQPQHF. In DNA form, the CDR3 reads TGCGCCAGCAGCCAAGATAACGGGTACAATCAGCCCCAGCATTTT.

The chain uses TRBV28 and TRBJ1-4, with D possibly matching TRBD1 (5 bases). There are 13 residues in the CDR3. V lost 6 bases to trimming and J lost 3 bases, with 8 bases between them. Germline lookup yields CDR1 MDHEN and CDR2 SYDVKM. DNA for the CDR3: TGTGCCAGCAGCAGGGCTCCTAATGAAAAACTGTTTTTT. Its protein is CASSRAPNEKLFF. Full variable domain (missing parts from reference TRBV28 and TRBJ1-4): DVKVTQSSRYLVKRTGEKVFLECVQDMDHENMFWYRQDPGLGLRLIYFSYDVKMKEKGDIPEGYSVSREKKERFSLILESASTNQTSMYLCASSRAPNEKLFFGSGTQLSVL.

J is TRBJ1-2 and V is TRBV11-2; D possibly corresponds to TRBD1 (6 bases). This CDR3 is 15 amino acids long. Trimming pared 0 bases from V and 3 bases from J, leaving 11 bases between. Germline CDR1 and CDR2: SGHAT and FQNNGV. The CDR3 sequence is CASSLDQNRDYGYTF. Written as DNA, the CDR3 is TGTGCCAGCAGCTTAGATCAGAACAGGGACTATGGCTACACCTTC.

This chain joins TRBV13 and TRBJ2-3; D is perhaps TRBD1 (5 bases). The germline CDR1 and CDR2 sequences are PRHDT and FYEKMQ (reference sequence). The CDR3 has 17 amino acids. Deletions cut 5 bases from V and 2 bases from J, with 20 bases between. The CDR3 sequence is CASSTVYQGAPTDTQYF. CDR3 coding DNA: TGTGCCAGCAGCACCGTATACCAAGGGGCCCCCACAGATACGCAGTATTTT.

The chain links TRBV6-6 to TRBJ1-5, with 9 positions matching TRBD1. V shed 5 bases, J shed 2 bases, and the junction held 4 bases outside the gene matches. The germline V gene encodes CDR1 MNHNY and CDR2 SVGAGI (reference sequence). This CDR3 spans 15 amino acids. The CDR3 here is CASSQRTGGNQPQHF. DNA of the CDR3: TGTGCCAGCAGTCAAAGGACAGGGGGCAATCAGCCCCAGCATTTT.

The genes are TRBV10-2 and TRBJ1-1; possibly TRBD1 for D (6 bases). Germline lookup yields CDR1 WSHSY and CDR2 SAAADI. This CDR3 region has 13 residues. Trimming removed 3 bases from V and 10 bases from J, with 15 bases in between. CDR3 sequence reads: CASSDPGGGVAFF. The CDR3 nucleotides are TGCGCCAGCAGTGACCCGGGAGGGGGAGTAGCTTTCTTT.

The chain is built from TRBV6-6 and TRBJ1-4; a weak D match, TRBD1 (6 bases). The germline V and J ends were trimmed by 5 bases and 5 bases, with 15 bases remaining between them. From germline, CDR1 is MNHNY and CDR2 SVGAGI (reference sequence). This CDR3 is 15 amino acids long. CDR3 amino acids: CASSPTLQGNEKLFF. Written as DNA, the CDR3 is TGTGCCAGCAGTCCTACCTTACAGGGAAATGAAAAACTGTTTTTT.

Written as DNA, the CDR3 is TGTGCCAGCATTCTAGAGGGACAGGGGGCCTACGAGCAGTACTTC. It is translated as CASILEGQGAYEQYF. The chain employs TRBV7-2 and TRBJ2-7; 11 nucleotides align to TRBD1. The CDR3 length is 15 residues. Looked up from germline, CDR1 is SGHTA and CDR2 is FQGNSA. Germline trimming cut 7 bases from V and 2 bases from J; bases unmatched to any gene: 7.

The CDR3 nucleotides are TGTGCCAGCAGCTTTGGGGGGAGCTCACTAGACAATGAGCAGTTCTTC. Its protein product is CASSFGGSSLDNEQFF. The V and J genes are TRBV7-3 and TRBJ2-1, with TRBD2 as a possible D gene (6 bases). The CDR3 is 16 residues long. With 3 bases removed from V and 5 bases from J, the gap between germline ends came to 17 bases. Germline lookup yields CDR1 SGHTA and CDR2 FQGTGA.